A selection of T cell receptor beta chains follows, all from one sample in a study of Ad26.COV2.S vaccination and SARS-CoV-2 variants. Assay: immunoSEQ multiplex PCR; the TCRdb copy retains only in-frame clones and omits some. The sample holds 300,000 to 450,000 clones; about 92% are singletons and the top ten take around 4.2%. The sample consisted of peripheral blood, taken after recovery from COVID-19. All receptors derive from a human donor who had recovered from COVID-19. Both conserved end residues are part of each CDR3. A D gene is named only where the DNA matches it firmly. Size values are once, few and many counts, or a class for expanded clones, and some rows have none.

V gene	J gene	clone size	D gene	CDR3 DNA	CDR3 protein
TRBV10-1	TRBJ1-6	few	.	TGCGCCAGTAGAACCAGACAGCAGAGCTCCTATAATTCACCCCTCCACTTT	CASRTRQQSSYNSPLHF
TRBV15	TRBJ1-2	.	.	TGTGCCACCAGCAGCCTTGGGAGCTACACCTTC	CATSSLGSYTF
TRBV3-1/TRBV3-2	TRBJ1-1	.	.	TGTGCCAGCAGCCAAGATAGGACGGGGGGCACTGAAGCTTTCTTT	CASSQDRTGGTEAFF
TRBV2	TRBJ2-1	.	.	TGTGCCAGCAGTTTAAATGAGCAGTTCTTC	CASSLNEQFF
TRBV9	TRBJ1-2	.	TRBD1	TGTGCCAGCAGCGTGGGACAGGGGGGACCTAACTATGGCTACACCTTC	CASSVGQGGPNYGYTF
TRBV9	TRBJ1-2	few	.	TGTGCCAGCAGCGTAACACAGAACTATGGCTACACCTTC	CASSVTQNYGYTF
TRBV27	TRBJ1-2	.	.	TGTGCCAGCAGTTTATTGGGCAGAGCTAACTATGGCTACACCTTC	CASSLLGRANYGYTF
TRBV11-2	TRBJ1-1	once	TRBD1	TGTGCCAGCAGCTTAGGACAGGGTCTGGGAAACACTGAAGCTTTCTTT	CASSLGQGLGNTEAFF
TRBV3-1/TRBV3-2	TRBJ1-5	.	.	TGTGCCAGCAGCCAAGGGGGGGCCCAGGGCAATCAGCCCCAGCATTTT	CASSQGGAQGNQPQHF
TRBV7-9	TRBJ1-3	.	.	TGTGCCAGCAGCTTTTTTGAGGGTGGAAACACCATATATTTT	CASSFFEGGNTIYF
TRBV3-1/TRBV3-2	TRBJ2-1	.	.	TGTGCCAGCAGCCAAGTCAGGTTCAACAATGAGCAGTTCTTC	CASSQVRFNNEQFF
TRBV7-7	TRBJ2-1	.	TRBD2	TGTGCCAGCAGCTACGGGGGGGCCGCCTACAATGAGCAGTTCTTC	CASSYGGAAYNEQFF
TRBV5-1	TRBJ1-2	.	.	TGCGCCAGCAGCCGCGAAGATCAGGGCTACACCTTC	CASSREDQGYTF
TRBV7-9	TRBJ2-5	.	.	TGTGCCAGCAGCTACGGGGGGCCCCAAGAGACCCAGTACTTC	CASSYGGPQETQYF
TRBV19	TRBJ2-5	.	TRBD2	TGTGCCACCCTACCGGCTAGCGGCCCGCAAGAGACCCAGTACTTC	CATLPASGPQETQYF
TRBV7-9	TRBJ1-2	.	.	TGTGCCTCGACGGACGGGAACTATGGCTACACCTTC	CASTDGNYGYTF
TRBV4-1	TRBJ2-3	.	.	TGCGCCAGCAGCCAGATAGCTAGCGTCGGGACAGATACGCAGTATTTT	CASSQIASVGTDTQYF
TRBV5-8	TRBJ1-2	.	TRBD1	TGTGCCAGCAGCCCCAGGGACAGGGATCCGGGGAGGTATGGCTACACCTTC	CASSPRDRDPGRYGYTF
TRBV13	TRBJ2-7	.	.	TGTGCCAGCAGCTTAAACGGGCCCCTCTACGAGCAGTACTTC	CASSLNGPLYEQYF
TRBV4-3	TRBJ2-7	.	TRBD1	TGCGCCAGCAGCCAGAGGGTCAGGGGGAGAGGGGAGCAGTACTTC	CASSQRVRGRGEQYF
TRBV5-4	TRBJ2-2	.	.	TGTGCCAGCAGCTTGGTGTCTCGGGGGGCCACCGGGGAGCTGTTTTTT	CASSLVSRGATGELFF
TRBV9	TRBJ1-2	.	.	TGTGCCAGCAGCGCCCGGGACTCGATATACACCTTC	CASSARDSIYTF
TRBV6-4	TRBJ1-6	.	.	TGTGCCAGCAGTCCAATTAGGCGGTCCTATAATTCACCCCTCCACTTT	CASSPIRRSYNSPLHF
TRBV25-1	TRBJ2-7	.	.	TGTGCCAGCAGTTCCACCGCCCGGGACGAGCAGTACTTC	CASSSTARDEQYF
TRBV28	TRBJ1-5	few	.	TGTGCCAGCAGTGTCCTCTCAGGGGCGGGACAGCCCCAGCATTTT	CASSVLSGAGQPQHF
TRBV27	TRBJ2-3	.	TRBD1	TGTGCCAGCAGTCGACAGGGTAGGAGGTCAGATACGCAGTATTTT	CASSRQGRRSDTQYF
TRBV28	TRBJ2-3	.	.	TGTGCCAGCAGCCTGGAGGGGCTTTCAGATACGCAGTATTTT	CASSLEGLSDTQYF
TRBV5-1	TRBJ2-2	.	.	TGCGCCAGCAGCCCCGATAGTGCCGGGGAGCTGTTTTTT	CASSPDSAGELFF
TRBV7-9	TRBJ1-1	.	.	TGTGCCAGCAGCTCGACAGTAGCTTTCTTT	CASSSTVAFF
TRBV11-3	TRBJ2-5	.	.	TGTGCCAGCAGCCTTGGGGGCGGGACCCAAGAGACCCAGTACTTC	CASSLGGGTQETQYF
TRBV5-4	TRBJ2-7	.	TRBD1	TGTGCCAGCAGCCCCCGGGACAGGGGCTCCTACGAGCAGTACTTC	CASSPRDRGSYEQYF
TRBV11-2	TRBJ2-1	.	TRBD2	TGTGCCAGCAGCCTTAGCGGGGGGCGAAGAAATGAGCAGTTCTTC	CASSLSGGRRNEQFF
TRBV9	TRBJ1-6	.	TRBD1	TGTGCCAGCAGCGTAGCTCAGGGGGCGAATAATTCACCCCTCCACTTT	CASSVAQGANNSPLHF
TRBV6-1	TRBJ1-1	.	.	TGTGCCAGCAGTGAAAACGGAGGGGGCACTGAAGCTTTCTTT	CASSENGGGTEAFF
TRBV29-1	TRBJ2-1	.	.	TGCAGCGTTCTCCGGGGGAGCTCCTACAATGAGCAGTTCTTC	CSVLRGSSYNEQFF
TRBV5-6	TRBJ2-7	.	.	TGTGCCAGCACCGCCGTTGCCACCGGGAGAAACTACGAGCAGTACTTC	CASTAVATGRNYEQYF
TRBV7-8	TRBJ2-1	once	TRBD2	TGTGCCAGCACCATTGTAGCGGGGGGCCTTCTTAACAATGAGCAGTTCTTC	CASTIVAGGLLNNEQFF
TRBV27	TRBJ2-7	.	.	TGTGCCAGGAGATCCGGAGATTCTGACGAGCAGTACTTC	CARRSGDSDEQYF
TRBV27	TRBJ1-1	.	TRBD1	TGTGCCAGCAGTTCCCCGGGACAGACTGAAGCTTTCTTT	CASSSPGQTEAFF
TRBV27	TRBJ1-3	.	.	TGTGCCAGCAGTCCACACCCCAGGGTAACCATATATTTT	CASSPHPRVTIYF
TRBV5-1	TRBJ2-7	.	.	TGCGCCAGCAGCCCCGAGGGTTTACACGAGCAGTACTTC	CASSPEGLHEQYF
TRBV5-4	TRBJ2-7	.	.	TGTGCCAGCAGCTCGCAACCAGTAGGGGGTGCCTACGAGCAGTACTTC	CASSSQPVGGAYEQYF